One and the same sample provided the 15 T cell receptor beta chains below, sequenced in a study of cytomegalovirus exposure and HLA in healthy donors. The study ran its PCR with 60 Vbeta and 13 Jbeta primers. The repertoire was sequenced with immunoSEQ multiplex PCR; TCRdb's copy has only in-frame clones and lacks some. The sample has 100,000 to 150,000 clones, 70% to 80% seen once. What was sequenced was PBMCs. Receptors originate from a man aged 35 to 55 in good health and CMV-seropositive.

This clone was observed once. Other DNA sequences in the sample encode the same CDR3. The genes are TRBV7-2 and TRBJ2-3, with TRBD1 identical over 9 bases. The V gene's germline CDR1 is SGHTA and CDR2 FQGNSA. Losses at the gene ends were 3 bases for V and 1 base for J; bases not matched to a gene: 2. The length of the CDR3 is 15 residues. The CDR3 region is CASSLRQGGTDTQYF. The CDR3 DNA sequence: TGTGCCAGCAGCTTGAGACAGGGGGGCACAGATACGCAGTATTTT.

The chain links TRBV6-5 to TRBJ2-3, with D maybe TRBD2 (6 bases). The germline CDR1 and CDR2 sequences are MNHEY and SVGAGI. V was cut by 7 bases and J by 5 bases, with 13 bases left in between. The CDR3 spans 13 residues. CDR3 nucleotides: TGTGCCAGCACTCTCTGGGGGGAAGATACGCAGTATTTT. Encoded protein: CASTLWGEDTQYF.

The chain recombines TRBV5-6 with TRBJ2-7; TRBD2 aligns across 10 bases. The CDR3 runs 14 residues. With 2 bases clipped from V and 3 bases from J, the junction kept 2 bases outside the gene matches. Per the germline V gene, CDR1 is SGHDT and CDR2 is YYEEEE. The chain's CDR3 is CASSFSSGGYEQYF. The CDR3 DNA reads TGTGCCAGCAGCTTCTCTAGCGGGGGCTACGAGCAGTACTTC.

This chain links TRBV5-1 with TRBJ2-2; 8 bases fit TRBD1. The CDR3 consists of 14 residues. With V trimmed by 5 bases and J by 6 bases, 6 bases remained unmatched. Per the germline V gene, CDR1 is SGHRS and CDR2 is YFSETQ. The CDR3 is CASSYPQGAGELFF. The CDR3 DNA sequence: TGCGCCAGCAGTTACCCACAGGGGGCCGGGGAGCTGTTTTTT.

The chain employs TRBV10-3 and TRBJ1-2; 10 bases line up with TRBD1. Trimming took 7 bases from V and 2 from J; bases not matched to a gene: 7. The germline gives CDR1 ENHRY, CDR2 SYGVKD. The CDR3 contains 15 residues. The CDR3 DNA follows: TGTGCCATCAACCCGGGACAGGGGTGGAACTATGGCTACACCTTC. Translated: CAINPGQGWNYGYTF.

The V gene is TRBV6-6, the J gene TRBJ2-6, with 9 bases that match TRBD1. The CDR3 totals 15 residues. The germline CDR1 and CDR2 sequences are MNHNY and SVGAGI (reference sequence). Trimming at V came to 4 bases and at J to 2 bases, leaving 0 bases not matched to a gene. This CDR3 is CASSWTGAGANVLTF. CDR3 DNA: TGTGCCAGCAGTTGGACAGGGGCTGGGGCCAACGTCCTGACTTTC.

V usage is TRBV11-2 and J usage is TRBJ2-7; 9 nucleotides align to TRBD1. The V segment lost 5 bases and the J segment 6 bases; nucleotides outside the gene matches: 11. This CDR3 spans 15 amino acids. From germline, CDR1 is SGHAT and CDR2 FQNNGV. The CDR3 sequence: CASSRTGTGRGEQYF. The DNA for the CDR3 is TGTGCCAGCAGCCGAACCGGGACAGGGAGGGGCGAGCAGTACTTC.

There are a few counts of this clone. V usage is TRBV9 and J usage is TRBJ2-2; the D is unclear. V lost 0 bases and J 1 base, leaving 10 bases between the germline ends. Germline CDR1 is SGDLS and CDR2 is YYNGEE. This CDR3 has 16 amino acids. CDR3 sequence reads: CASSVASAGNTGELFF. CDR3 nucleotide sequence: TGTGCCAGCAGCGTAGCCAGCGCCGGGAACACCGGGGAGCTGTTTTTT.

The genes are TRBV10-3 and TRBJ2-1; 11 nucleotides align to TRBD2. Germline CDR1 reads ENHRY; CDR2 reads SYGVKD. The length of the CDR3 is 14 residues. The ends lost 10 bases at V and 4 bases at J; junction bases unmatched: 6. This CDR3 is CATETSGVYNEQFF. In DNA form, the CDR3 reads TGTGCCACCGAGACTAGCGGGGTTTACAATGAGCAGTTCTTC.

With regard to this clone: The junction does not match germline at one end; this may be a read error. The chain couples TRBV7-7 to TRBJ2-3; weak D call: TRBD2 (5 bases). CDR3 size: 13 residues. Per germline, CDR1 SSHAT and CDR2 FNYEAQ (reference sequence). The CDR3 here is CASSWRGTDTQYF. CDR3 sequence (DNA): TGTGCTAGCAGTTGGCGGGGCACAGATACGCAGTATTTT.

The V gene is TRBV2, the J gene TRBJ1-5; TRBD1 is a possible D gene (6 bases). Germline-derived CDR1 and CDR2 are SNHLY and FYNNEI. The CDR3 has 14 amino acids. Trimming stripped 2 bases from V and 7 bases from J, with 12 bases between. The CDR3 is CASSEIQGGQPQHF. As DNA, the CDR3 is TGTGCCAGCAGTGAAATACAGGGTGGCCAGCCCCAGCATTTT.

Only one count was recorded for this clone. This rearrangement joins TRBV19 to TRBJ2-7, with 7 positions matching TRBD1. This CDR3 has 16 residues. CDR1 is LNHDA and CDR2 is SQIVND in the germline V gene (reference sequence). V trimming: 5 bases; J trimming: 4 bases; junction bases outside the gene matches: 14. CDR3 sequence: CASSPKSGTALYEQYF. The CDR3, as DNA: TGTGCCAGTAGTCCGAAATCCGGGACAGCCTTGTACGAGCAGTACTTC.

A single count supports this clone. The J gene is TRBJ2-1, the V gene TRBV7-8; TRBD2 matches at 12 bases. The CDR3 has 16 residues. Germline CDR1 is SGHVS and CDR2 is FQNEAQ. Trimming at V came to 5 bases and at J to 7 bases, leaving 9 bases not matched to a gene. CDR3 region: CASSPQPLAGGNEQFF. CDR3 DNA: TGTGCCAGCAGCCCACAGCCCCTAGCGGGGGGGAATGAGCAGTTCTTC.

The rearrangement uses TRBV18 and TRBJ1-1; 8 nucleotides line up with TRBD1. This CDR3 has 14 residues. Germline assignment: CDR1 KGHSH and CDR2 LQKENI. The J segment lost 1 base and the V segment lost 3 bases, leaving 1 base of the junction unmatched. The CDR3 loop is CASSPQGANTEAFF. CDR3 coding DNA: TGTGCCAGCTCACCCCAGGGGGCGAACACTGAAGCTTTCTTT.

This sequence joins TRBV5-1 and TRBJ1-5; D uncertain. The ends were cut back, 0 bases at V and 5 bases at J, with 12 bases in the middle. The CDR3 totals 15 residues. Per the germline V gene, CDR1 is SGHRS and CDR2 is YFSETQ. As DNA, the CDR3 is TGCGCCAGCAGCTTGGACGGGTCGAAGGATCAGCCCCAGCATTTT. This encodes CASSLDGSKDQPQHF. The entire variable domain, with the rest obtained from reference TRBV5-1 and TRBJ1-5, is as follows: KAGVTQTPRYLIKTRGQQVTLSCSPISGHRSVSWYQQTPGQGLQFLFEYFSETQRNKGNFPGRFSGRQFSNSRSEMNVSTLELGDSALYLCASSLDGSKDQPQHFGDGTRLSIL.